A selection of T cell receptor beta chains follows, all from one sample in a study of T cells in Graves' hyperthyroidism and ophthalmopathy. From the multiplex PCR reads, TCRdb called clonotypes with MiXCR, one entry per CDR3 protein. The sample lists about 200,000 distinct CDR3 sequences; about 17% were seen once. The specimen sequenced was blood. These receptors were obtained from a woman in her forties or fifties with Graves' hyperthyroidism. CDR3s include the opening cysteine and the closing phenylalanine or tryptophan. A D gene is named only where the DNA matches it firmly. Size tells how often a clone was seen (once, few, many) or the class of an expanded clone, and some rows leave it out.

d_call j_call v_call clone_size cdr3_aa cdr3_nt
TRBD2 TRBJ2-2 TRBV20-1 few CSARGGLVNTGELFF TGCAGTGCTAGAGGGGGACTAGTGAACACCGGGGAGCTGTTTTTT
. TRBJ2-1 TRBV20-1 many CSARDSPGSYNEQFF TGCAGTGCTAGAGATTCTCCCGGGTCTTACAATGAGCAGTTCTTC
. TRBJ2-5 TRBV3-1 many CAIDSVQETQYF TGTGCCATCGACTCAGTGCAAGAGACCCAGTACTTC
. TRBJ1-1 TRBV29-1 many CSVVARDAEAFF TGCAGCGTTGTGGCCAGGGACGCTGAAGCTTTCTTT
. TRBJ2-3 TRBV30 many CAWRRENTQYF TGTGCCTGGAGGAGAGAGAATACGCAGTATTTT
. TRBJ1-1 TRBV18 . CASSLAHGENTEAFF TGTGCCAGCTCACTCGCTCATGGGGAGAACACTGAAGCTTTCTTT
. TRBJ1-5 TRBV12-3/TRBV12-4 many CASSIQGTRGQPQHF TGTGCCAGCAGTATACAGGGAACCCGCGGACAGCCCCAGCATTTT
. TRBJ1-1 TRBV11-2 . CASSPSAGDTEAFF TGTGCCAGCAGCCCCAGCGCCGGGGACACTGAAGCTTTCTTT
. TRBJ1-5 TRBV28 . CASSFSGGGQPQHF TGTGCCAGCAGTTTTTCCGGGGGGGGTCAGCCCCAGCATTTT
TRBD2 TRBJ2-1 TRBV11-3 many CASSLLSGGSYNEQFF TGTGCCAGCAGCTTACTTTCGGGAGGCTCCTACAATGAGCAGTTCTTC